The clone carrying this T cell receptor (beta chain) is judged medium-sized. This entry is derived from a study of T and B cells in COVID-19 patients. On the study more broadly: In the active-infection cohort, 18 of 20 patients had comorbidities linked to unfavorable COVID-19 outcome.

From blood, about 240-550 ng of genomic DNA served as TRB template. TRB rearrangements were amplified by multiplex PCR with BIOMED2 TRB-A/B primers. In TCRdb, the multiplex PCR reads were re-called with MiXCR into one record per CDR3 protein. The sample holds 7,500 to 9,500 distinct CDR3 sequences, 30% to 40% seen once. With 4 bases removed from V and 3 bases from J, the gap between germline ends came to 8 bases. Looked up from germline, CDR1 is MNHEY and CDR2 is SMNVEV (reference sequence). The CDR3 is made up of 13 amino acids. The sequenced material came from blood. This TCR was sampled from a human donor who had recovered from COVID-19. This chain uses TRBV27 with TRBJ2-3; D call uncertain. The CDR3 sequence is CASSSRNTDTQYF. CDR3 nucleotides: TGTGCCAGCAGTTCCAGAAATACAGATACGCAGTATTTT.